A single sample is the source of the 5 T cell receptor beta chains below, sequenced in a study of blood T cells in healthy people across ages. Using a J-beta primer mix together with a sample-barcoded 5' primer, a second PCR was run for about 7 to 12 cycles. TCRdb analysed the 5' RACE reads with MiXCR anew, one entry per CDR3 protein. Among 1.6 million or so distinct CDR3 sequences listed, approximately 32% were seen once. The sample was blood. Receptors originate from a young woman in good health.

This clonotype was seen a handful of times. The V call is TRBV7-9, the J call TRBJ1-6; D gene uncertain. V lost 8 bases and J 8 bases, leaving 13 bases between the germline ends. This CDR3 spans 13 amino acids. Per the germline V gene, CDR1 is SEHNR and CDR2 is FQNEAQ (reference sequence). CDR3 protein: CASRILEDSPLHF. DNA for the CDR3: TGTGCCAGCCGAATATTAGAGGATTCACCCCTCCACTTT.

The CDR3 DNA reads TGTGCCAGCATTAGCGGGGGGGCCTTTGTAGGGGAAGAGACCCAGTACTTC. Translated: CASISGGAFVGEETQYF. The chain combines TRBV2 with TRBJ2-7, with TRBD2 matching over 11 bases. The J call may be faulty, since TRBJ2-5 better matches the DNA end. The germline V gene encodes CDR1 SNHLY and CDR2 FYNNEI. The CDR3 contains 17 residues.

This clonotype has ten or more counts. The CDR3 loop is CASSQLYEQYF. CDR3 bases: TGTGCCAGCAGCCAACTCTACGAGCAGTACTTC. The V gene is TRBV3-1, the J gene TRBJ2-7; D is ambiguous. CDR1 and CDR2 (germline): LGHDT, YNNKEL (reference sequence). This CDR3 region has 11 residues. Trimming removed 2 bases at V and 3 bases at J, with 2 bases between.

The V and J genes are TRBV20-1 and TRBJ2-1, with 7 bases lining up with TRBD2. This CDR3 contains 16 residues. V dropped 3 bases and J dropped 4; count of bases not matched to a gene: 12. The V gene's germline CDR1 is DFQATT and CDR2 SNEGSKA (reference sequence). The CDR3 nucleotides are TGCAGTGCTAGTGGAGATTTAGCGGGCCGTTACAATGAGCAGTTCTTC. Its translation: CSASGDLAGRYNEQFF.

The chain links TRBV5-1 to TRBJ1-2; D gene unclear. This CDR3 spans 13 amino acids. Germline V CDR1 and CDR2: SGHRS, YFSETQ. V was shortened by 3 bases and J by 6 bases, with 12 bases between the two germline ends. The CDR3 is CASSSSYSDGYTF. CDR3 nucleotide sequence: TGCGCCAGCAGCTCGAGTTATTCCGATGGCTACACCTTC.